The TCR beta chain described here comes from a study of OX40 agonist ivuxolimab in advanced cancers. On the study more broadly: Intravenous ivuxolimab at 0.01 to 10 mg/kg was given to patients every 2 weeks. Enrolled patients in dose escalation had cancers that were hepatocellular carcinoma, melanoma, renal cell or head and neck cancer. Broader study findings: Among T cells, CD8+ cells averaged more expanded clones than CD4+ cells.

This CDR3 spans 14 amino acids. Germline V gives CDR1 SGHAT, CDR2 FQDESV (reference sequence). The V end was cut by 3 bases, the J end by 8 bases, with 13 bases between. Profiled with immunoSEQ multiplex PCR; TCRdb holds only in-frame clones, not every one. The sample records about 40,000 clones, 82% being singletons. To note about this clone: Its antigen is unidentified.

Sequenced material: CD4+ or CD8+ T cells sorted from blood, taken in a trial of the OX40 agonist ivuxolimab. This TCR was recovered from an adult with an advanced solid tumor such as melanoma, head and neck, liver or kidney cancer. This sequence joins TRBV11-1 and TRBJ2-2; D unresolved. CDR3 DNA: TGTGCCAGCAGCTTGGGTCAGAAGGTGGGGGAGCTGTTTTTT. Protein sequence: CASSLGQKVGELFF.